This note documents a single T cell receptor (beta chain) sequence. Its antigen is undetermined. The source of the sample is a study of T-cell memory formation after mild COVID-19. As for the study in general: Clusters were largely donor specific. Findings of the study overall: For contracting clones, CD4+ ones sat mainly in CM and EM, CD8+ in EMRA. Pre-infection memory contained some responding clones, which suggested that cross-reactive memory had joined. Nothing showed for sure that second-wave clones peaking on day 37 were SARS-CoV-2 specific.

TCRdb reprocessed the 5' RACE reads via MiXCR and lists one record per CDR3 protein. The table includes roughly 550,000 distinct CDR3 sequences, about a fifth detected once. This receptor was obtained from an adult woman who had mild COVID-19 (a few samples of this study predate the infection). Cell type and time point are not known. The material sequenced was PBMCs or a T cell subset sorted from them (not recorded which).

CDR3 residues: CASSFGGVDYGYTF. The DNA of the CDR3 is TGTGCCAGCAGCTTCGGGGGCGTCGACTATGGCTACACCTTC. The chain uses TRBV11-2 and TRBJ1-2; tentative D call: TRBD1 (6 bases). The V end lost 3 bases, the J end lost 3 bases, and 11 bases lay between the germline ends. This CDR3 region has 14 residues. From germline, CDR1 is SGHAT and CDR2 FQNNGV.